A single T cell receptor (beta chain) is shown here with its context. Here immunoSEQ multiplex PCR was the method, and the copy in TCRdb shows in-frame clones only, minus some. The repertoire consists of 42,000 or so clones, with 80% to 90% occurring once and the leading ten covering about 0.6%. The record originates from a study of OX40 agonist ivuxolimab in advanced cancers. Study context: Under the entry rules, prior anti-PD-1, anti-PD-L1 or anti-CTLA-4 therapy was allowed, and less than 50% had some. Three patients, one with hepatocellular carcinoma and two with cutaneous melanoma, responded partially.

The trim removed 5 bases at V and 2 bases at J, leaving 3 bases unmatched. Germline CDR1 KGHSH, CDR2 LQKENI. The CDR3 contains 14 residues. Here the sequenced sample was CD4+ or CD8+ T cells sorted from blood, taken in a trial of the OX40 agonist ivuxolimab. This TCR came from an adult with an advanced solid tumor such as melanoma, head and neck, liver or kidney cancer. The chain has TRBV18 and TRBJ2-7; 10 bases match TRBD1. The CDR3 protein is CASSAGTGAYEQYF. The CDR3 DNA is TGTGCCAGCTCAGCCGGGACAGGGGCCTACGAGCAGTACTTC.